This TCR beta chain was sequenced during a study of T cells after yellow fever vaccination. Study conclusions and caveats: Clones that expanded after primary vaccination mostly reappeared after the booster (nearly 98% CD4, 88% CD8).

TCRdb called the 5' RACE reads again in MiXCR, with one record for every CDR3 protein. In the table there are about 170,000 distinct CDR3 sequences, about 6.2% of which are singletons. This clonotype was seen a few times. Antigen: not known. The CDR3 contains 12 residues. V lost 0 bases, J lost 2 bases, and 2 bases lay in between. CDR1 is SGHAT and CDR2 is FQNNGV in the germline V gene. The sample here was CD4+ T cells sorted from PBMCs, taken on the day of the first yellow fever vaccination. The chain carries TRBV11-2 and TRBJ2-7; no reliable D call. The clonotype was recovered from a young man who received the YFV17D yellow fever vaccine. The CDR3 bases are TGTGCCAGCAGCTTAGAACCCTACGAGCAGTACTTC. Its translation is CASSLEPYEQYF.